These 24 T cell receptor beta chains originate from one sample sequenced in a study of CD4 T cells in relation to SARS-CoV-2 and coronaviruses. Sequenced by immunoSEQ multiplex PCR; TCRdb stores in-frame clones only, minus some. The sample has about 64,000 clones; approximately 94% are singletons. Unexposed donor CD4+ T cells date from about 2011-2018, before the COVID-19 pandemic. The sequenced material came from naive CD4+ T cells from PBMCs. Described subset: naive CD4+ T cells isolated by negative enrichment. The receptors shown here come from a human donor in good health.

J is TRBJ2-7 and V is TRBV19, with D uncertain. Trimming left V 3 bases short and J 3 bases short, with 12 bases between. From germline, CDR1 is LNHDA and CDR2 SQIVND (reference sequence). The CDR3 is 14 residues long. CDR3 residues: CASSIGDTFYEQYF. The CDR3 DNA reads as TGTGCCAGTAGTATTGGAGACACATTCTACGAGCAGTACTTC. Full variable domain (missing parts from reference TRBV19 and TRBJ2-7): DGGITQSPKYLFRKEGQNVTLSCEQNLNHDAMYWYRQDPGQGLRLIYYSQIVNDFQKGDIAEGYSVSREKKESFPLTVTSAQKNPTAFYLCASSIGDTFYEQYFGPGTRLTVT.

The V call is TRBV28, the J call TRBJ1-4; 7 nucleotides align to TRBD1. CDR1 is MDHEN and CDR2 is SYDVKM in the germline V gene. V was clipped by 7 bases and J by 3 bases; unmatched bases: 8. The CDR3 has 15 residues. CDR3 sequence: CASTRGGAANEKLFF. In DNA form, the CDR3 reads TGTGCCAGCACCAGGGGGGGGGCCGCTAATGAAAAACTGTTTTTT.

A single count supports this clone. V usage is TRBV7-3 and J usage is TRBJ2-2; 9 nucleotides match TRBD1. Trimming took 4 bases from V and 6 from J; bases not matched to a gene: 6. In germline, CDR1 is SGHTA, CDR2 FQGTGA. This CDR3 is built from 15 residues. CDR3 nucleotides: TGTGCCAGCAGCTCCTGGACAGGGGTGGCCGGGGAGCTGTTTTTT. It encodes CASSSWTGVAGELFF.

The chain recombines TRBV7-3 with TRBJ2-2, with D tentatively TRBD2 (7 bases). Germline assignment: CDR1 SGHTA and CDR2 FQGTGA. The CDR3 totals 15 residues. The V end lost 5 bases, the J end lost 5 bases, and 15 bases lay between the germline ends. The CDR3 coding sequence is TGTGCCAGCAGCCCCGTCGGGGGGCCGACCGGGGAGCTGTTTTTT. As protein: CASSPVGGPTGELFF.

J is TRBJ1-3 and V is TRBV28; D is unclear. The V end was cut by 2 bases, the J end by 3 bases, with 11 bases between. The CDR3 totals 15 residues. Germline CDR1 reads MDHEN; CDR2 reads SYDVKM. The CDR3 nucleotides read TGTGCCAGCAGTTTACGCCAACCTGGTGGAAACACCATATATTTT. Translation: CASSLRQPGGNTIYF.

V is TRBV2 and J is TRBJ2-2; no firm D call. CDR3 length: 14 residues. Germline values: CDR1 SNHLY, CDR2 FYNNEI. Trimming removed 2 bases at V and 8 bases at J, with 12 bases between. The CDR3 DNA follows: TGTGCCAGCAGTGAACTTTGGGTTGCGGGGGAGCTGTTTTTT. Protein product: CASSELWVAGELFF.

The chain joins TRBV7-3 to TRBJ2-2; 13 bases match TRBD2. This CDR3 region has 14 residues. V shed 5 bases, J shed 13 bases, and the junction held 7 bases outside the gene matches. Germline CDR1 SGHTA, CDR2 FQGTGA. This CDR3 is CASSPPGLAGRLFF. CDR3 bases: TGTGCCAGCAGCCCACCGGGACTAGCGGGACGGCTGTTTTTT.

The gene calls are TRBV6-5 and TRBJ2-3; D possibly corresponds to TRBD1 (6 bases). The CDR3 length is 14 residues. Germline CDR1 and CDR2: MNHEY and SVGAGI. V lost 5 bases to trimming and J lost 1 base, with 10 bases between them. For the CDR3, the DNA is TGTGCCAGCAGTCGGGACACCCGCACAGATACGCAGTATTTT. As protein: CASSRDTRTDTQYF.

J is TRBJ1-1 and V is TRBV27; D gene unclear. The V end was cut by 10 bases, the J end by 4 bases, with 19 bases between. The CDR3 length is 14 residues. In germline, CDR1 is MNHEY, CDR2 SMNVEV (reference sequence). CDR3: CATESRQASTEAFF. The CDR3 DNA follows: TGTGCCACAGAATCACGCCAGGCGAGCACTGAAGCTTTCTTT.

This clone was seen only once. V is TRBV27 and J is TRBJ2-1; D is uncertain. Trimming removed 0 bases at V and 4 bases at J, with 13 bases between. The CDR3 sequence is 16 residues long. In germline, CDR1 is MNHEY, CDR2 SMNVEV (reference sequence). CDR3 bases: TGTGCCAGCAGTTTATCGACGGTAAGCAATTACAATGAGCAGTTCTTC. Translated, it gives CASSLSTVSNYNEQFF.

V is TRBV24-1 and J is TRBJ2-3; D is unclear. Trimming cost V 3 bases and J 2 bases, with 14 bases left between them. This CDR3 is 16 amino acids long. Per germline, CDR1 KGHDR and CDR2 SFDVKD. Here the CDR3 reads CATSDRISPNTDTQYF. The DNA for the CDR3 is TGTGCCACCAGTGATCGCATAAGCCCTAACACAGATACGCAGTATTTT.

This chain joins TRBV11-3 and TRBJ2-7, with D perhaps being TRBD1 or TRBD2 (5 bases each). The CDR3 is made up of 14 amino acids. Per the germline V gene, CDR1 is SGHNT and CDR2 is YENEEA. Trimming removed 1 base at V and 2 bases at J, with 9 bases between. The chain's CDR3 is CASSLGDATYEQYF. The CDR3 nucleotides are TGTGCCAGCAGCTTAGGGGACGCAACCTACGAGCAGTACTTC.

The V gene is TRBV4-1, the J gene TRBJ2-7; 10 bases match TRBD2. The CDR3 contains 15 residues. V was clipped by 0 bases and J by 7 bases; unmatched bases: 6. The germline V gene has CDR1 MGHRA and CDR2 YSYEKL. CDR3 protein: CASSQESGRAREQYF. CDR3 DNA sequence: TGCGCCAGCAGCCAAGAAAGCGGGAGGGCGAGAGAGCAGTACTTC.

The V call is TRBV13, the J call TRBJ2-7; D tentatively reads TRBD1 or TRBD2 (6 bases each). This CDR3 contains 17 residues. The germline V and J ends were trimmed by 1 base and 5 bases, with 21 bases remaining between them. Germline V gene data show CDR1 as PRHDT and CDR2 as FYEKMQ (reference sequence). The CDR3 DNA reads TGTGCCAGCAGCTTAGCGGGATTCTTTGGGGGGCCCCACGAGCAGTACTTC. Its protein product is CASSLAGFFGGPHEQYF.

V gene TRBV11-2 combines with J gene TRBJ2-5, with no clear D. Germline CDR1 is SGHAT and CDR2 is FQNNGV. The CDR3 sequence is 15 residues long. Trimming left V 5 bases short and J 2 bases short, with 15 bases between. This CDR3 is CASSPDQLRQETQYF. As DNA, the CDR3 is TGTGCCAGCAGCCCAGACCAGCTGAGGCAAGAGACCCAGTACTTC.

The V call is TRBV5-1, the J call TRBJ2-3; D call uncertain. This CDR3 comprises 14 residues. V was trimmed by 2 bases and J by 1 base, leaving 8 bases between them. Looked up from germline, CDR1 is SGHRS and CDR2 is YFSETQ. Here the CDR3 DNA reads TGCGCCAGCAGCTTTGGTTGGCGCACAGATACGCAGTATTTT. It encodes CASSFGWRTDTQYF.

The chain has TRBV11-2 and TRBJ2-6, with D hard to call. The germline V gene has CDR1 SGHAT and CDR2 FQNNGV. The CDR3 contains 16 residues. V was shortened by 1 base and J by 2 bases, with 9 bases between the two germline ends. CDR3 sequence (DNA): TGTGCCAGCAGCTTAGTCGGAAGGACTGGGGCCAACGTCCTGACTTTC. Its translation: CASSLVGRTGANVLTF.

The V and J genes are TRBV18 and TRBJ2-5, with D tentatively TRBD1 or TRBD2 (5 bases each). V lost 5 bases and J lost 2, with 12 bases in between. This CDR3 comprises 14 residues. The germline gives CDR1 KGHSH, CDR2 LQKENI. The CDR3 DNA is TGTGCCAGCTCAATCGGGGCGCAACAAGAGACCCAGTACTTC. Translating gives CASSIGAQQETQYF.

A single count supports this clone. V usage is TRBV30 and J usage is TRBJ2-1; 10 bases agree with TRBD2. The germline CDR1 and CDR2 sequences are GTSNPN and SVGIG (reference sequence). The V gene end was trimmed by 3 bases and the J gene end by 5 bases; junction bases not matched to a gene: 7. This CDR3 spans 15 amino acids. The chain's CDR3 is CAWRPTSGINNEQFF. Here the CDR3 DNA reads TGTGCCTGGAGACCCACTAGCGGGATTAACAATGAGCAGTTCTTC.

This clone appeared a single time. This rearrangement joins TRBV19 to TRBJ2-5; tentative D call: TRBD2 (6 bases). Trimming removed 3 bases from V and 5 bases from J, with 7 bases in between. The CDR3 runs 12 residues. Germline assignment: CDR1 LNHDA and CDR2 SQIVND (reference sequence). CDR3 nucleotides: TGTGCCAGTAGTATGGGGGGTGAGACCCAGTACTTC. Protein: CASSMGGETQYF.

The chain joins TRBV10-1 to TRBJ1-2, with TRBD1 identical over 8 bases. Losses at the gene ends were 5 bases for V and 6 bases for J; bases not matched to a gene: 5. The germline CDR1 and CDR2 sequences are WNHNN and SYGVQD (reference sequence). This CDR3 spans 13 amino acids. CDR3 sequence (DNA): TGCGCCAGCAGTCGGGACAGGTGGGATGGCTACACCTTC. Translation gives CASSRDRWDGYTF.

The CDR3 sequence is CASSFEREYNEQFF. DNA for the CDR3: TGTGCCAGCAGTTTCGAGCGGGAGTACAATGAGCAGTTCTTC. The J gene is TRBJ2-1, the V gene TRBV6-2 or TRBV6-3; 8 nucleotides align to TRBD2. The CDR3 has 14 residues. V was pared by 4 bases and J by 4 bases, with 3 bases of the junction left unmatched. The germline CDR1 and CDR2 sequences are MNHEY and SVGEGT.

This chain uses TRBV28 with TRBJ2-3; 9 bases agree with TRBD1. This CDR3 has 15 amino acids. After removal of 8 bases from V and 0 bases from J, the junction contained 6 bases not matched to a gene. Germline loops: CDR1 MDHEN, CDR2 SYDVKM. The DNA for the CDR3 is TGTGCCAGCCCCCCGGGACAGGGTAGCACAGATACGCAGTATTTT. It yields the protein CASPPGQGSTDTQYF.

This sequence joins TRBV4-2 and TRBJ1-3; maybe TRBD1 (5 bases). CDR1 and CDR2 (germline): LGHNA, YNFKEQ. The CDR3 loop spans 15 amino acids. The V gene lost 6 bases and the J gene lost 0 bases, with 12 bases spanning the gap. The chain's CDR3 is CASRYTGYSGNTIYF. The CDR3 DNA is TGTGCCAGCAGATATACAGGTTACTCTGGAAACACCATATATTTT.